The sequence of this T cell receptor (beta chain) was determined in a study of cytomegalovirus exposure and HLA in healthy donors. Study findings and constraints: Later analysis revealed greater clonal expansion in HLA-associated TCR beta chains than in equally common others.

Germline values: CDR1 SEHNR, CDR2 FQNEAQ (reference sequence). This CDR3 has 17 residues. Trimming at V came to 2 bases and at J to 5 bases, leaving 10 bases not matched to a gene. The PCR made use of 60 Vbeta and 13 Jbeta primers. Measured with immunoSEQ multiplex PCR; TCRdb has only the in-frame clones, and not every one. The sample lists around 130,000 clones, around 81% seen once, with 2% to 2.5% in the top ten. A word on this clone: Its target is not known.

Material: PBMCs. This clonotype originated in a woman aged 35 to 49 in good health and CMV-seronegative. The gene calls are TRBV7-9 and TRBJ2-7; 12 positions match TRBD1. In DNA form, the CDR3 reads TGTGCCAGCAGCTTACCTCCGGGACAGGGGGCTCTGAACGAGCAGTACTTC. It encodes CASSLPPGQGALNEQYF.